This TCR beta chain was observed in a study of CD8 T cells in ankylosing spondylitis. Points from the study as a whole: A motif of eight highly homologous TCR beta variants was seen as apparently characteristic of ankylosing spondylitis blood.

As the method for making TCR beta libraries, quantitative 5'-RACE with molecular barcodes was used. TCRdb re-analysed the 5' RACE reads in MiXCR, keeping a single row per CDR3 protein. The sample holds 350,000 to 550,000 distinct CDR3 sequences, 26% seen once. This CDR3 contains 17 residues. Germline V lookup: CDR1 SEHNR, CDR2 FQNEAQ (reference sequence). Between the trimmed V and J ends, which lost 1 base and 4 bases, there was a span of 17 bases. This clonotype was observed a few times. The target antigen is unknown. This rearrangement joins TRBV7-9 to TRBJ1-5, with a possible D match to TRBD1 (5 bases). This TCR derives from a male donor with ankylosing spondylitis. The material sequenced was blood, either unsorted or a sorted T cell fraction (not recorded which). CDR3 protein: CASSLGLGTGGNQPQHF. Written as DNA, the CDR3 is TGTGCCAGCAGCTTAGGACTCGGGACGGGTGGGAATCAGCCCCAGCATTTT. Complete variable domain (other parts from reference TRBV7-9 and TRBJ1-5): DTGVSQNPRHKITKRGQNVTFRCDPISEHNRLYWYRQTLGQGPEFLTYFQNEAQLEKSRLLSDRFSAERPKGSFSTLEIQRTEQGDSAMYLCASSLGLGTGGNQPQHFGDGTRLSIL.